This T cell receptor (beta chain) came from a study of shared clonotypes between healthy human individuals. Assay used: immunoSEQ multiplex PCR; TCRdb lists only in-frame clones, some missing. The sample includes some 790,000 clones, around 77% of them seen just once. Germline V lookup: CDR1 MGHRA, CDR2 YSYEKL. Losses at the gene ends were 4 bases for V and 4 bases for J; bases not matched to a gene: 6. The length of the CDR3 is 15 residues. The rearrangement joins TRBV4-1 to TRBJ2-1, with 8 bases that match TRBD1. Sequencing input: memory CD4+ T cells sorted from blood. This sample's subset: CD45RA-negative fraction. This TCR was sampled from a woman younger than 45 in good health. Written as DNA, the CDR3 is TGCGCCAGCAGCCGACCGGGACAGGATTACAATGAGCAGTTCTTC. The encoded protein is CASSRPGQDYNEQFF.